The 32 T cell receptor beta chains reported below all come from one sample, sequenced in a study of blood T cell repertoires in COVID-19. Using immunoSEQ multiplex PCR, the repertoire was profiled, and TCRdb retains in-frame clones only, with some absent. The repertoire includes approximately 200,000 clones, about 86% of them detected once, and about 4.5% sits in the top ten. The sequencing sample was made of PBMCs or T cells enriched from blood (not recorded which). The receptors come from a woman aged 25-40 years who had been exposed to COVID-19.

The gene calls are TRBV7-3 and TRBJ1-1; TRBD1 matches 7 bases. The germline V gene encodes CDR1 SGHTA and CDR2 FQGTGA. The CDR3 has 14 amino acids. Losses at the gene ends were 3 bases for V and 4 bases for J; bases not matched to a gene: 5. The CDR3 coding sequence is TGTGCCAGCAGCTTGGGAACAGGGGCCACTGAAGCTTTCTTT. Amino acids: CASSLGTGATEAFF.

V is TRBV13 and J is TRBJ1-2; tentatively, D is TRBD1 (5 bases). The length of the CDR3 is 13 residues. Germline values: CDR1 PRHDT, CDR2 FYEKMQ (reference sequence). The germline V and J ends were trimmed by 2 bases and 5 bases, with 9 bases remaining between them. In nucleotides, the CDR3 is TGTGCCAGCAGCTTACTAGGGGATTATGGCTACACCTTC. This codes for CASSLLGDYGYTF.

V gene TRBV5-1 combines with J gene TRBJ1-2; a weak D match, TRBD1 (6 bases). V was pared by 2 bases and J by 2 bases, with 7 bases between. The CDR3 spans 13 residues. Germline V gives CDR1 SGHRS, CDR2 YFSETQ. The CDR3 nucleotides read TGCGCCAGCAGCTTTGACAGGAACTATGGCTACACCTTC. It translates to CASSFDRNYGYTF.

The chain combines TRBV2 with TRBJ1-1; D uncertain. Germline CDR1 is SNHLY and CDR2 is FYNNEI. The V end lost 1 base, the J end lost 3 bases, and 6 bases lay between the germline ends. The CDR3 is 13 residues long. CDR3 residues: CASSEGEDTEAFF. CDR3 DNA: TGTGCCAGCAGTGAAGGAGAGGACACTGAAGCTTTCTTT.

The V call is TRBV2, the J call TRBJ1-2; 9 bases fit TRBD1. J gave up 10 bases and V 2 bases, and 11 bases lay outside the gene matches. Per the germline V gene, CDR1 is SNHLY and CDR2 is FYNNEI. This CDR3 has 15 residues. Here the CDR3 reads CASSERRDRAGIYTF. CDR3 DNA: TGTGCCAGCAGTGAAAGAAGGGACAGGGCAGGGATCTACACCTTC.

The V gene is TRBV10-3, the J gene TRBJ1-3; D is possibly TRBD1 (5 bases). Trimming left V 4 bases short and J 3 bases short, with 10 bases between. The germline V gene encodes CDR1 ENHRY and CDR2 SYGVKD. The CDR3 is 14 amino acids. The CDR3: CAISGQNYGNTIYF. The CDR3 region has the DNA TGTGCCATCAGTGGACAGAACTATGGAAACACCATATATTTT.

CDR3 residues: CSAHTGASGELFF. CDR3 bases: TGCAGCGCGCATACAGGGGCTTCCGGGGAGCTGTTTTTT. The chain links TRBV29-1 to TRBJ2-2, with TRBD1 identical over 7 bases. Germline CDR1 SQVTM, CDR2 ANQGSEA. The CDR3 spans 13 residues. V lost 7 bases to trimming and J lost 6 bases; unmatched junction nucleotides: 8.

In its sample, this clone was seen a few times. This chain links TRBV5-1 with TRBJ2-2; TRBD1 matches at 7 bases. Germline CDR1 SGHRS, CDR2 YFSETQ. The CDR3 consists of 15 residues. Trimming removed 4 bases from V and 2 bases from J; junction bases left unmatched: 5. CDR3 residues: CASSTGQENTGELFF. DNA of the CDR3: TGCGCCAGCAGCACCGGACAGGAAAACACCGGGGAGCTGTTTTTT.

The chain has TRBV7-9 and TRBJ1-2; 7 bases are shared with TRBD1. Losses at the gene ends were 8 bases for V and 6 bases for J; bases not matched to a gene: 6. Germline V gene data show CDR1 as SEHNR and CDR2 as FQNEAQ (reference sequence). This CDR3 is 12 amino acids long. This CDR3 reads CASQGGVHGYTF. DNA of the CDR3: TGTGCCAGCCAGGGGGGTGTCCATGGCTACACCTTC. Together with reference TRBV7-9 and TRBJ1-2, the CDR3 gives the full variable domain: DTGVSQNPRHKITKRGQNVTFRCDPISEHNRLYWYRQTLGQGPEFLTYFQNEAQLEKSRLLSDRFSAERPKGSFSTLEIQRTEQGDSAMYLCASQGGVHGYTFGSGTRLTVV.

This chain joins TRBV30 and TRBJ2-7, with 8 nucleotides matching TRBD2. Germline lookup yields CDR1 GTSNPN and CDR2 SVGIG (reference sequence). The CDR3 runs 13 residues. Germline trimming cut 4 bases from V and 7 bases from J; bases unmatched to any gene: 9. The CDR3 protein is CAWTRFPGGEQYF. Here the CDR3 DNA reads TGTGCCTGGACCCGCTTTCCGGGAGGGGAGCAGTACTTC.

In nucleotides, the CDR3 is TGTGCCAGCAGCACGACTCAGAAATGGACAGGGGGACAGCCCCAGCATTTT. This encodes CASSTTQKWTGGQPQHF. The gene calls are TRBV28 and TRBJ1-5; 10 bases are shared with TRBD1. Germline CDR1 is MDHEN and CDR2 is SYDVKM. V lost 6 bases and J lost 7; bases outside the gene matches: 15. The length of the CDR3 is 17 residues.

This clone was counted a single time. The V call is TRBV2, the J call TRBJ1-1, with 8 bases aligning to TRBD1. Germline V gives CDR1 SNHLY, CDR2 FYNNEI. The CDR3 extends over 14 amino acids. J was trimmed by 4 bases and V by 6 bases; bases with no gene match: 7. CDR3 coding DNA: TGTGCCAGCAGAGACAGGGGAGGCGGCACTGAAGCTTTCTTT. Translated, it gives CASRDRGGGTEAFF.

This chain links TRBV11-3 with TRBJ2-2, with D possibly TRBD2 on 6 matching bases. Germline CDR1 SGHNT, CDR2 YENEEA. This CDR3 spans 16 amino acids. Trimming stripped 0 bases from V and 0 bases from J, with 8 bases between. The DNA of the CDR3 is TGTGCCAGCAGCTTAGATTCGGGGGCGAACACCGGGGAGCTGTTTTTT. Protein: CASSLDSGANTGELFF.

This chain joins TRBV29-1 and TRBJ1-5; tentatively, D is TRBD1 (6 bases). V was cut by 4 bases and J by 3 bases, with 10 bases left in between. This CDR3 is built from 13 residues. The V gene's germline CDR1 is SQVTM and CDR2 ANQGSEA. This CDR3 reads CSVAQGDNQPQHF. CDR3 nucleotides: TGCAGCGTTGCACAGGGAGACAATCAGCCCCAGCATTTT. Complete variable domain (other parts from reference TRBV29-1 and TRBJ1-5): SAVISQKPSRDICQRGTSLTIQCQVDSQVTMMFWYRQQPGQSLTLIATANQGSEATYESGFVIDKFPISRPNLTFSTLTVSNMSPEDSSIYLCSVAQGDNQPQHFGDGTRLSIL.

This clone has a single count. The gene calls are TRBV19 and TRBJ2-2, with D possibly matching TRBD1 (5 bases). Germline CDR1 LNHDA, CDR2 SQIVND (reference sequence). V dropped 3 bases and J dropped 8 bases, with 7 bases sitting between them. CDR3 length equals 12 residues. CDR3 protein: CASSIRTGELFF. CDR3 nucleotides: TGTGCCAGTAGTATTAGGACAGGGGAGCTGTTTTTT.

The genes are TRBV4-2 and TRBJ1-1; 7 bases are a match to TRBD1. The germline gives CDR1 LGHNA, CDR2 YNFKEQ. The CDR3 covers 15 residues. Germline trimming cut 1 base from V and 2 bases from J; bases unmatched to any gene: 4. The CDR3 DNA reads TGTGCCAGCAGCCAAGGGGGACAGTTTAACACTGAAGCTTTCTTT. The encoded protein is CASSQGGQFNTEAFF.

The chain employs TRBV19 and TRBJ1-4; D is possibly TRBD1 (5 bases). V was cut by 4 bases and J by 2 bases, with 8 bases left in between. Germline V gene sequence: CDR1 LNHDA, CDR2 SQIVND (reference sequence). This CDR3 contains 14 residues. CDR3 residues: CASSSRATNEKLFF. The CDR3 DNA follows: TGTGCCAGTAGTAGCAGGGCCACTAATGAAAAACTGTTTTTT.

The chain is built from TRBV7-8 and TRBJ2-7, with TRBD2 matching 8 bases. CDR1 and CDR2 (germline): SGHVS, FQNEAQ. The CDR3 sequence is 15 residues long. V dropped 1 base and J dropped 2; count of bases not matched to a gene: 4. Here the CDR3 reads CASSLGLARAYEQYF. The CDR3 DNA follows: TGTGCCAGCAGCTTAGGACTAGCGAGGGCCTACGAGCAGTACTTC.

V is TRBV9 and J is TRBJ2-3, with 7 bases that match TRBD2. The CDR3 consists of 16 residues. Looked up from germline, CDR1 is SGDLS and CDR2 is YYNGEE. V trimming: 4 bases; J trimming: 0 bases; junction bases outside the gene matches: 8. CDR3 residues: CASSKSLASSTDTQYF. The DNA for the CDR3 is TGTGCCAGCAGCAAATCACTAGCGTCTAGCACAGATACGCAGTATTTT.

The chain carries TRBV5-1 and TRBJ2-1, with 9 bases identical to TRBD2. The CDR3 sequence is 18 residues long. Germline V gene lookup returns CDR1 SGHRS and CDR2 YFSETQ. V shed 4 bases, J shed 0 bases, and the junction held 11 bases outside the gene matches. The CDR3 protein is CASSPILAGRSSYNEQFF. Written as DNA, the CDR3 is TGCGCCAGCAGCCCAATACTAGCGGGCAGATCCTCCTACAATGAGCAGTTCTTC.

J is TRBJ2-7 and V is TRBV14; no clear D gene. The V end lost 3 bases, the J end lost 4 bases, and 7 bases lay between the germline ends. The CDR3 is 12 residues long. CDR1 and CDR2 (germline): SGHDN, FVKESK. CDR3 sequence (DNA): TGTGCCAGCAGCCAGTCACATTACGAGCAGTACTTC. Translated: CASSQSHYEQYF.

This clone was seen more than once but under ten times. The V call is TRBV9, the J call TRBJ1-4, with D maybe TRBD1 (6 bases). Per germline, CDR1 SGDLS and CDR2 YYNGEE. The CDR3 runs 18 residues. Trimming took 4 bases from V and 1 from J, leaving 20 bases between them. In nucleotides, the CDR3 is TGTGCCAGCAGCCGGGGAACAACAGGGTTGGTAACTAATGAAAAACTGTTTTTT. Encoded protein: CASSRGTTGLVTNEKLFF.

The V call is TRBV5-1, the J call TRBJ2-7; D remains unclear. Trimming shortened V by 0 bases and J by 0 bases, and 13 bases separated the two germline ends. This CDR3 has 16 amino acids. Germline CDR1 and CDR2: SGHRS and YFSETQ. CDR3 DNA: TGCGCCAGCAGCTTGGCAGCAGCGACCATCTCCTACGAGCAGTACTTC. Translation gives CASSLAAATISYEQYF.

This clone appeared a single time. V usage is TRBV4-2 and J usage is TRBJ1-6, with 7 bases aligning to TRBD1. Trimming took 0 bases from V and 5 from J; bases not matched to a gene: 7. From germline, CDR1 is LGHNA and CDR2 YNFKEQ. CDR3 length equals 17 residues. The CDR3 reads CASSQDLAGGNNSPLHF. The DNA for the CDR3 is TGTGCCAGCAGCCAAGATTTGGCAGGGGGAAATAATTCACCCCTCCACTTT.

The gene calls are TRBV18 and TRBJ2-7; TRBD1 agrees at 9 bases. The J segment lost 3 bases and the V segment lost 4 bases, leaving 4 bases of the junction unmatched. This CDR3 region has 14 residues. CDR1 and CDR2 (germline): KGHSH, LQKENI. The CDR3 nucleotides are TGTGCCAGCTCACGACAGGGGGAAGTCTACGAGCAGTACTTC. It encodes CASSRQGEVYEQYF.

V is TRBV5-4 and J is TRBJ1-2; 7 bases line up with TRBD1. Germline CDR1 is SGHNT and CDR2 is YYREEE (reference sequence). Unmatched junction bases numbered 5, after V lost 4 bases and J lost 8 bases. CDR3 length: 12 amino acids. The CDR3 loop reads CASSPGGIGYTF. CDR3 nucleotide sequence: TGTGCCAGCAGCCCAGGGGGAATCGGCTACACCTTC.

The gene calls are TRBV12-3 or TRBV12-4 and TRBJ1-2, with a tentative D call TRBD1 (5 bases). This CDR3 spans 12 amino acids. The ends were cut back, 3 bases at V and 6 bases at J, with 8 bases in the middle. The CDR3 sequence: CASSFRVDGYTF. CDR3 nucleotides: TGTGCCAGCAGTTTCAGGGTTGATGGCTACACCTTC.

V usage is TRBV15 and J usage is TRBJ2-7, with 9 positions matching TRBD1. The CDR3 extends over 15 amino acids. Unmatched junction bases numbered 2, after V lost 0 bases and J lost 2 bases. In germline, CDR1 is LNHNV, CDR2 YYDKDF (reference sequence). The CDR3 sequence is CATSRDRQGAYEQYF. CDR3 bases: TGTGCCACCAGCAGAGATAGACAGGGGGCCTACGAGCAGTACTTC.

The chain has TRBV18 and TRBJ1-5; weak D call: TRBD1 (5 bases). This CDR3 contains 16 residues. CDR1 KGHSH and CDR2 LQKENI come from the germline V gene. V gave up 4 bases and J gave up 2 bases, with 15 bases separating them. CDR3 in amino acids: CASSRDAGAGNQPQHF. CDR3 nucleotides: TGTGCCAGCTCACGCGATGCTGGGGCAGGCAATCAGCCCCAGCATTTT.

The chain links TRBV27 to TRBJ1-1; 8 bases agree with TRBD1. The V segment lost 6 bases and the J segment 5 bases; nucleotides outside the gene matches: 8. This CDR3 has 14 residues. Germline CDR1 and CDR2: MNHEY and SMNVEV (reference sequence). CDR3: CASRTGTGRTEAFF. The CDR3 nucleotides read TGTGCCAGCAGAACCGGGACAGGAAGAACTGAAGCTTTCTTT.

This chain uses TRBV11-2 with TRBJ2-3, with 12 bases aligning to TRBD1. Germline V lookup: CDR1 SGHAT, CDR2 FQNNGV. The length of the CDR3 is 16 residues. Trimming at V came to 5 bases and at J to 6 bases, leaving 9 bases not matched to a gene. As DNA, the CDR3 is TGTGCCAGCAGCGGAACCGGGACAGGGGGCTTGGATACGCAGTATTTT. This encodes CASSGTGTGGLDTQYF.

CDR3 sequence (DNA): TGTGCCAGCTCAGCAGGAGCGGGGGGGATCTACGAGCAGTACTTC. This translates into CASSAGAGGIYEQYF. The V gene is TRBV18, the J gene TRBJ2-7, with 10 positions matching TRBD2. Germline V lookup: CDR1 KGHSH, CDR2 LQKENI. This CDR3 comprises 15 residues. Trimming cost V 5 bases and J 3 bases; bases outside gene matches: 7.